This entry lists 16 T cell receptor beta chains sequenced from one sample in a study of OX40 agonist ivuxolimab in advanced cancers. Only in-frame clones appear in the TCRdb table, and some are missing; sequencing was by immunoSEQ multiplex PCR. Found here are about 59,000 clones, about nine tenths of them singletons; the top ten hold 0.3% to 0.4%. The material was CD4+ or CD8+ T cells sorted from blood, obtained in a trial of the OX40 agonist ivuxolimab. These receptors were collected from an adult with an advanced solid tumor such as melanoma, head and neck, liver or kidney cancer.

In DNA form, the CDR3 reads TGTGCCAGCAGCTTGGACAGGGAAGCCTACGAGCAGTACTTC. It specifies CASSLDREAYEQYF. The rearrangement links TRBV7-6 to TRBJ2-7; 8 bases line up with TRBD1. V shed 3 bases and J 2 bases; nucleotides not matched to a gene: 3. The germline CDR1 and CDR2 sequences are SGHVS and FNYEAQ. CDR3 length: 14 residues.

The V gene is TRBV18, the J gene TRBJ1-1; D is undetermined. Per germline, CDR1 KGHSH and CDR2 LQKENI. The CDR3 totals 14 residues. V lost 3 bases, J lost 0 bases, and 8 bases lay in between. The CDR3, as DNA: TGTGCCAGCTCACCCAAGGTTATGAACACTGAAGCTTTCTTT. This sequence encodes CASSPKVMNTEAFF.

This chain connects TRBV7-2 to TRBJ1-3; 7 positions match TRBD1. This CDR3 comprises 15 residues. Looked up from germline, CDR1 is SGHTA and CDR2 is FQGNSA. The trim removed 1 base at V and 0 bases at J, leaving 0 bases unmatched. CDR3 nucleotide sequence: TGTGCCAGCAGCTTAGACAGGGGCTCTGGAAACACCATATATTTT. Translated: CASSLDRGSGNTIYF.

Comment on this clone: The sample contains more than one DNA sequence encoding this CDR3. The chain couples TRBV7-2 to TRBJ1-1, with TRBD1 as a possible D gene (6 bases). From germline, CDR1 is SGHTA and CDR2 FQGNSA. Trimming removed 1 base at V and 4 bases at J, with 13 bases between. The CDR3 sequence is 15 residues long. The CDR3: CASSLGGGLGTEAFF. CDR3 sequence (DNA): TGTGCCAGCAGCTTAGGCGGGGGCTTGGGCACTGAAGCTTTCTTT.

The genes are TRBV27 and TRBJ2-6; tentative D call: TRBD2 (5 bases). CDR3 length: 18 amino acids. V lost 5 bases and J 5 bases, leaving 22 bases between the germline ends. Germline lookup yields CDR1 MNHEY and CDR2 SMNVEV (reference sequence). Here the CDR3 reads CASSIVDWLQSRANVLTF. The CDR3, as DNA: TGTGCCAGCAGTATCGTGGACTGGCTACAAAGTCGGGCCAACGTCCTGACTTTC.

This clone was observed a few times. The chain joins TRBV5-5 to TRBJ2-7; D unresolved. This CDR3 region has 11 residues. Trimming left V 0 bases short and J 11 bases short, with 9 bases between. CDR1 and CDR2 (germline): SGHKS, YYEKEE (reference sequence). CDR3 bases: TGTGCCAGCAGCTTGGATTCGGCGGAGTACTTC. This translates into CASSLDSAEYF. Based on the CDR3 plus reference TRBV5-5 and TRBJ2-7, the full variable domain is DAGVTQSPTHLIKTRGQQVTLRCSPISGHKSVSWYQQVLGQGPQFIFQYYEKEERGRGNFPDRFSARQFPNYSSELNVNALLLGDSALYLCASSLDSAEYFGPGTRLTVT.

This chain joins TRBV5-1 and TRBJ1-3, with D maybe TRBD1 (5 bases). Germline assignment: CDR1 SGHRS and CDR2 YFSETQ. The germline V and J ends were trimmed by 4 bases and 8 bases, with 13 bases remaining between them. The CDR3 is made up of 13 amino acids. The DNA for the CDR3 is TGCGCCAGCAGCAGTCAGGGCTTCGACACCATATATTTT. It yields the protein CASSSQGFDTIYF. Supplemented by reference TRBV5-1 and TRBJ1-3, the full variable domain reads KAGVTQTPRYLIKTRGQQVTLSCSPISGHRSVSWYQQTPGQGLQFLFEYFSETQRNKGNFPGRFSGRQFSNSRSEMNVSTLELGDSALYLCASSSQGFDTIYFGEGSWLTVV.

On this clone itself: Distinct nucleotide sequences in the sample also encode this CDR3. V usage is TRBV2 and J usage is TRBJ2-3; D unresolved. CDR3 length: 11 residues. Trimming removed 6 bases from V and 2 bases from J, with 3 bases in between. Germline assignment: CDR1 SNHLY and CDR2 FYNNEI. The CDR3 nucleotides read TGTGCCAGCAGCTACACAGATACGCAGTATTTT. Translation gives CASSYTDTQYF. Full variable domain (rest looked up from reference TRBV2 and TRBJ2-3): EPEVTQTPSHQVTQMGQEVILRCVPISNHLYFYWYRQILGQKVEFLVSFYNNEISEKSEIFDDQFSVERPDGSNFTLKIRSTKLEDSAMYFCASSYTDTQYFGPGTRLTVL.

The J gene is TRBJ1-4, the V gene TRBV18; TRBD1 matches at 8 bases. Looked up from germline, CDR1 is KGHSH and CDR2 is LQKENI. There are 16 residues in the CDR3. Trimming took 3 bases from V and 8 from J; bases not matched to a gene: 11. The CDR3 nucleotides are TGTGCCAGCTCACCCATTACCGGGACAGGCGCAGAAAAACTGTTTTTT. This translates into CASSPITGTGAEKLFF.

The V and J genes are TRBV7-9 and TRBJ2-3; 9 bases are a match to TRBD2. The CDR3 extends over 15 amino acids. Per germline, CDR1 SEHNR and CDR2 FQNEAQ (reference sequence). Germline trimming cut 4 bases from V and 5 bases from J; bases unmatched to any gene: 7. The CDR3 nucleotides read TGTGCCAGCAGCTGGAAGCAGCGGGAGGAAGATACGCAGTATTTT. This translates into CASSWKQREEDTQYF.

This sequence joins TRBV23-1 and TRBJ1-2; TRBD1 is a possible D gene (6 bases). TRBV23-1 carries the ORF label, with uncertain function. With 3 bases removed from V and 3 bases from J, the gap between germline ends came to 20 bases. This CDR3 is 17 amino acids long. This CDR3 is CASSHDPPTGADYGYTF. CDR3 coding DNA: TGCGCCAGCAGTCATGACCCCCCGACAGGTGCGGACTATGGCTACACCTTC.

In this sample, this clone turned up a few times. The chain links TRBV10-2 to TRBJ1-4; 7 nucleotides line up with TRBD1. The CDR3 covers 16 residues. Losses at the gene ends were 0 bases for V and 0 bases for J; bases not matched to a gene: 1. Germline V lookup: CDR1 WSHSY, CDR2 SAAADI. The CDR3 DNA reads as TGCGCCAGCAGTGAGTCAGACAGGGCAACTAATGAAAAACTGTTTTTT. This encodes CASSESDRATNEKLFF.

This chain joins TRBV18 and TRBJ2-1; 13 bases map to TRBD2. The V gene end was trimmed by 3 bases and the J gene end by 0 bases; junction bases not matched to a gene: 2. This CDR3 comprises 17 residues. Germline CDR1 is KGHSH and CDR2 is LQKENI. The CDR3 DNA reads as TGTGCCAGCTCACCGACTAGCGGGGGGAGCTCCTACAATGAGCAGTTCTTC. Translated, it gives CASSPTSGGSSYNEQFF.

The V gene is TRBV7-9, the J gene TRBJ1-3; the D gene is possibly TRBD1 (5 bases). Germline CDR1 reads SEHNR; CDR2 reads FQNEAQ (reference sequence). V lost 5 bases to trimming and J lost 2 bases, with 16 bases between them. The length of the CDR3 is 16 residues. CDR3 nucleotide sequence: TGTGCCAGCAGCCCCGGAGGGACTTTGACTGGAAACACCATATATTTT. Its translation is CASSPGGTLTGNTIYF.

The chain is built from TRBV7-2 and TRBJ1-5; D is undetermined. The germline CDR1 and CDR2 sequences are SGHTA and FQGNSA. Trimming left V 5 bases short and J 6 bases short, with 11 bases between. The CDR3 is made up of 13 amino acids. The CDR3 DNA reads as TGTGCCAGCAGCACAAAAACGTTTCAGCCCCAGCATTTT. Translating it yields CASSTKTFQPQHF. Complete variable domain (other parts from reference TRBV7-2 and TRBJ1-5): GAGVSQSPSNKVTEKGKDVELRCDPISGHTALYWYRQSLGQGLEFLIYFQGNSAPDKSGLPSDRFSAERTGGSVSTLTIQRTQQEDSAVYLCASSTKTFQPQHFGDGTRLSIL.

The V gene is TRBV6-5, the J gene TRBJ1-1; D is uncertain. Germline V gene sequence: CDR1 MNHEY, CDR2 SVGAGI. Trimming removed 5 bases at V and 1 base at J, with 14 bases between. The CDR3 has 15 amino acids. The CDR3: CASSPAPLGNTEAFF. The CDR3 coding sequence is TGTGCCAGCAGTCCCGCCCCGTTAGGGAACACTGAAGCTTTCTTT.